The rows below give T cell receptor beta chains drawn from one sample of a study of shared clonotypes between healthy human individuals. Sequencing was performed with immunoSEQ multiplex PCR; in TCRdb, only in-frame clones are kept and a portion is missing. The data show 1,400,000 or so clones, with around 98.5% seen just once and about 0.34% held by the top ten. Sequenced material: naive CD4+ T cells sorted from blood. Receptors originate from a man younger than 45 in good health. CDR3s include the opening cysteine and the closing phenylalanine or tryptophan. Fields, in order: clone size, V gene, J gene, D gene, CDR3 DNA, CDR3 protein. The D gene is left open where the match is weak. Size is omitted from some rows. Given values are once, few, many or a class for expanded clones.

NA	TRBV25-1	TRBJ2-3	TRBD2	TGTGCCAGCAGGGTGGGAGGGGCGGGTATGCGGACAGATACGCAGTATTTT	CASRVGGAGMRTDTQYF
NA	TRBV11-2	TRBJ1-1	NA	TGTGCCAGCAAAATTAGGGGGGGCACTGAAGCTTTCTTT	CASKIRGGTEAFF
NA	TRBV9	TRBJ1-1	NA	TGTGCCAGCAGCGTAGTGGGCACAGTGAACACTGAAGCTTTCTTT	CASSVVGTVNTEAFF
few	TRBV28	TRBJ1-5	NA	TGTGCCAGCAGTTTACTCAATCAGCCCCAGCATTTT	CASSLLNQPQHF
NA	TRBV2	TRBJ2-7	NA	TGTGCCAGCAGGATGGATGGCACGGGGGCCTACGAGCAGTACTTC	CASRMDGTGAYEQYF
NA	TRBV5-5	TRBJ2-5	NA	TGTGCCAGCAGCTTGGAGGGAAGACAGGTACCCCAAGAGACCCAGTACTTC	CASSLEGRQVPQETQYF
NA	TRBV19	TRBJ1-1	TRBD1	TGTGCCAGCCTATTACGAACGACAGGGCTGAACACTGAAGCTTTCTTT	CASLLRTTGLNTEAFF
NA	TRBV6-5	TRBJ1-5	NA	TGTGCCAGCAGTTACTCGATGGCCAGCAATCAGCCCCAGCATTTT	CASSYSMASNQPQHF
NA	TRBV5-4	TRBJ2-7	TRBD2	TGTGCCAGCAGCCGGGGGGGAGCGGGAGGTTACGAGCAGTACTTC	CASSRGGAGGYEQYF
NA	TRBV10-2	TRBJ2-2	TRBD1	TGCGCCAGCACGCGGACAGGGGGCACCGGGGAGCTGTTTTTT	CASTRTGGTGELFF
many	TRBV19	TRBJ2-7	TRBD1	TGTGCCAGTAGTGCTACCGGGACAGGGCGTCCTGCGGAGCAGTACTTC	CASSATGTGRPAEQYF
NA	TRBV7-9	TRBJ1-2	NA	TGTGCCAGCAGCTTAGAGTCGGAAAACTATGGCTACACCTTC	CASSLESENYGYTF
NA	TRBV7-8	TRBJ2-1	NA	TGTGCCAGCAGCTTCCCCGAAAGGGGGAGGCAGTTCTTC	CASSFPERGRQFF
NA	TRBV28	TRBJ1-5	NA	TGTGCCAGCAGTTTGTCCAGACACGATCAGCCCCAGCATTTT	CASSLSRHDQPQHF
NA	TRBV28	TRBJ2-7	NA	TGTGCCAGCAGTTTCCGGGTTAGCGAGCAGTACTTC	CASSFRVSEQYF
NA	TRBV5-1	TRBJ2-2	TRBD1	TGCGCCAGCAGCTTGTTTGGGACAGGGACCACCGGGGAGCTGTTTTTT	CASSLFGTGTTGELFF
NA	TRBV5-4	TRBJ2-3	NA	TGTGCCAGCAGCCCGGGGACCAGCACAGATACGCAGTATTTT	CASSPGTSTDTQYF
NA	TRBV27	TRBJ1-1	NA	TGTGCCAGCAGGAAAAACCGCCTCACTGAAGCTTTCTTT	CASRKNRLTEAFF
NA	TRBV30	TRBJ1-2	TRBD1	TGTGCCTGGAGGACAGGGAACTATGGCTACACCTTC	CAWRTGNYGYTF
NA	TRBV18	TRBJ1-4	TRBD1	TGTGCCAGCTCACCCAGTCAGGGGGCTACTAATGAAAAACTGTTTTTT	CASSPSQGATNEKLFF
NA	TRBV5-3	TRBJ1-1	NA	TGTGCCAGAAGCCCTAGACAGAACACTGAAGCTTTCTTT	CARSPRQNTEAFF
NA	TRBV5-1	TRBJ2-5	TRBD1	TGCGCCAGCAGCCAGGGACAGGGCCAAGAGACCCAGTACTTC	CASSQGQGQETQYF
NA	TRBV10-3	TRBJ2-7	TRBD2	TGTGCCATCAGTGGTCAGAGGACTAGCTCCTACGAGCAGTACTTC	CAISGQRTSSYEQYF
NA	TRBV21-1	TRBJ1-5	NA	TGTGCCAGCAGCAAAGAGAGGCAACGGGAGTGGCCCCAGCATTTT	CASSKERQREWPQHF
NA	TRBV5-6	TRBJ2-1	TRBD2	TGTGCCAGCAGCACCACGACAGCGGGGTACAATGAGCAGTTCTTC	CASSTTTAGYNEQFF
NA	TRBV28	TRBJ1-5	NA	TGTGCCAGCAGTTTTATTCTGACAGGAGGATATAGCAATCAGCCCCAGCATTTT	CASSFILTGGYSNQPQHF
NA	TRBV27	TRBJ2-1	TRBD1	TGTGCCAGCTCTGTGACGGGACAGATCTACAATGAGCAGTTCTTC	CASSVTGQIYNEQFF
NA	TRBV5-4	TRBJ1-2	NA	TGTGCCAGCAGCTTGGGGGACTTCAACTATGGCTACACCTTC	CASSLGDFNYGYTF
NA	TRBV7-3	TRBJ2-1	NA	TGTGCCAGCAGCTTACGGGTAGGGCGCAGTGAGCAGTTCTTC	CASSLRVGRSEQFF
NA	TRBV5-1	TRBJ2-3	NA	TGCGCCAGCAGCTTGGAGGGCCTCCTGTCGGCAGATACGCAGTATTTT	CASSLEGLLSADTQYF
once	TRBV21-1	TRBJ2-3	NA	TGTGCCAGCACCCGGGAAATTTTAGATACGCAGTATTTT	CASTREILDTQYF
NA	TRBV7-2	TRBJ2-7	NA	TGTGCCAGCAGCTTATCCGGAGCCTACGAGCAGTACTTC	CASSLSGAYEQYF
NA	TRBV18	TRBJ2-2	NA	TGTGCCAGCTCACGTGGCCCCGGGGAGCTGTTTTTT	CASSRGPGELFF
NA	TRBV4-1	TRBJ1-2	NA	TGCGCCAGCAGCCAAGATAGGACAGTCCCAGGCTACACCTTC	CASSQDRTVPGYTF
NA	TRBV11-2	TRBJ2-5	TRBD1	TGTGCCAGCAGCCGGGACAGGTCCCCGGAGACCCAGTACTTC	CASSRDRSPETQYF
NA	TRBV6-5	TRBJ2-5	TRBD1	TGTGCCAGCCGAATCGCCGGACAGGGGAGAGAGACCCAGTACTTC	CASRIAGQGRETQYF
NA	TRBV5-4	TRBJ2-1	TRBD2	TGTGCCAGCAGCTTCCAATATCTAGCGGGGAGGGACAATGAGCAGTTCTTC	CASSFQYLAGRDNEQFF
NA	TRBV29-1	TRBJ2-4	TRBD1	TGCAGCGTTCTGACAGGGATCTCCAAAAACATTCAGTACTTC	CSVLTGISKNIQYF
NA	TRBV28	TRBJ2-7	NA	TGTGCCAGCAGTTCTCGTCACAAACCCTTCGACGAGCAGTACTTC	CASSSRHKPFDEQYF
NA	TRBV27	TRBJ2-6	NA	TGTGCCAGCAGTTTATTAATCGGGACCGGGGCCAACGTCCTGACTTTC	CASSLLIGTGANVLTF
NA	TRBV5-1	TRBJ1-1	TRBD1	TGCGCCAGCAGCTTAGGGGAGGGGGCGCTGAACACTGAAGCTTTCTTT	CASSLGEGALNTEAFF
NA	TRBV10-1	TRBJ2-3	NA	TGCGCCAGCAGTGCAGGGGACGCAGATACGCAGTATTTT	CASSAGDADTQYF
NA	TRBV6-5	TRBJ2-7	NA	TGTGCCAGCAGTTACGATGGGACAACCTACGAGCAGTACTTC	CASSYDGTTYEQYF
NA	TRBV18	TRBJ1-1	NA	TGTGCCAGCTCACCACCAGACGGAGAAGCTTTCTTT	CASSPPDGEAFF
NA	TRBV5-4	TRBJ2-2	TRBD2	TGTGCCAGCAGCTTGGGCCCCGGGACTAGCGGGAGGAACCCCGGGGAGCTGTTTTTT	CASSLGPGTSGRNPGELFF
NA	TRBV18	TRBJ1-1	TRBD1	TGTGCCAGCTCACCCCAGATGACAGGGCAGAACACTGAAGCTTTCTTT	CASSPQMTGQNTEAFF
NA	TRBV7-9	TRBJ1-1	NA	TGTGCCAGCAGCTCACAGGAAAACACTGAAGCTTTCTTT	CASSSQENTEAFF
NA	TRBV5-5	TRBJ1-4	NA	TGTGCCAGCAGGCGACGTTTTAATGAAAAACTGTTTTTT	CASRRRFNEKLFF
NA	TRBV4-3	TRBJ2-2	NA	TGCGCCAGCAGCCAACCCGGCGTATCCGGGGAGCTGTTTTTT	CASSQPGVSGELFF
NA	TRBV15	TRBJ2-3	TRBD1	TGTGCCACCAGCAGAGCCGGGACAGGGAGAGATACGCAGTATTTT	CATSRAGTGRDTQYF
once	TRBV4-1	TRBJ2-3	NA	TGCGCCAGCAGCCACGGACAGACAGATACGCAGTATTTT	CASSHGQTDTQYF
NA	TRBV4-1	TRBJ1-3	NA	TGCGCCAGCAGCCCATCAGCTTTATTCGTGGGGTTATATTTT	CASSPSALFVGLYF
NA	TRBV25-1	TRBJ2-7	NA	TGTGCCAGCAGTGAACCCGAGGACGACTACGAGCAGTACTTC	CASSEPEDDYEQYF
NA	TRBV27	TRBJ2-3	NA	TGTGCCAGCAGTTTCTCGGGCTCCCCCACAGATACGCAGTATTTT	CASSFSGSPTDTQYF
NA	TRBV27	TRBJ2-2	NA	TGTGCCAGCAGTTTATTAGGGAAGGGCACCGGGGAGCTGTTTTTT	CASSLLGKGTGELFF